This T cell receptor (beta chain) was sequenced during a study of cytomegalovirus exposure and HLA in healthy donors. Whole-study context: The roughly 130 validation repertoires used the same platform as the roughly 720 first-cohort repertoires (as reported by a later analysis).

In the case of this clone: Its specificity is unknown.

Germline CDR1 GTSNPN, CDR2 SVGIG (reference sequence). After removal of 2 bases from V and 6 bases from J, the junction contained 6 bases not matched to a gene. The CDR3 loop spans 14 amino acids. This table comes from immunoSEQ multiplex PCR, and its TCRdb copy is limited to in-frame clones, with some not included. This sample yields fewer than 200,000 clones, of which roughly nine tenths are seen a single time; 4.5% to 7% belongs to the top ten. General study results and limits: TCR sequences were mostly rare, though some public TCRs occurred in many donors. Cytomegalovirus status was reportedly diagnosed by the classifier with high specificity and sensitivity.

V usage is TRBV30 and J usage is TRBJ2-1, with TRBD2 identical over 8 bases. The material sequenced was PBMCs. The sequence derives from a young woman in good health and CMV-seronegative. The CDR3, as DNA: TGTGCCTGGAGTTCGGGAGGGCCTAGCAATGAGCAGTTCTTC. It translates to CAWSSGGPSNEQFF. Looking up the rest from reference TRBV30 and TRBJ2-1 gives the full variable domain: SQTIHQWPATLVQPVGSPLSLECTVEGTSNPNLYWYRQAAGRGLQLLFYSVGIGQISSEVPQNLSASRPQDRQFILSSKKLLLSDSGFYLCAWSSGGPSNEQFFGPGTRLTVL.